This T cell receptor beta chain was sequenced in a study of siplizumab effects on memory and regulatory T cells. Profiling relied on immunoSEQ multiplex PCR, and the TCRdb table lists in-frame clones only, not all of them. Here the sample spans more than 75,000 clones, roughly 96% being singletons. The CDR3 spans 17 residues. From germline, CDR1 is KGHSH and CDR2 LQKENI. The V end lost 2 bases, the J end lost 0 bases, and 14 bases lay between the germline ends. Material: naive CD4+ T cells sorted from blood. V and J are TRBV18 and TRBJ1-5; unclear D gene. The origin of this receptor is a human donor in good health. CDR3 coding DNA: TGTGCCAGCTCACCAAGGCAGGTCCCGAATAGCAATCAGCCCCAGCATTTT. Encoded protein: CASSPRQVPNSNQPQHF.